A single count supports the clone carrying this T cell receptor beta chain. With 6 bases removed from V and 2 bases from J, the gap between germline ends came to 7 bases. This CDR3 region has 12 residues. Sequencing was performed with immunoSEQ multiplex PCR; in TCRdb, only in-frame clones are kept and a portion is missing. In the table there are roughly 150,000 clones, 94% of which are singletons. This sample was taken from a study of T cell responses to AZD1222 COVID-19 vaccine. J is TRBJ1-2 and V is TRBV12-3 or TRBV12-4, with D hard to call. The TCR originated in an adult who received the AZD1222 COVID-19 vaccine. The starting material was peripheral blood, obtained 28 days after the second AZD1222 dose. CDR3 region: CASSIINYGYTF. In nucleotides, the CDR3 is TGTGCCAGCAGCATTATAAACTATGGCTACACCTTC.